Following are 30 T cell receptor beta chains from one sample sequenced in a study of tumor and adjacent non-tumor tissue in lung cancer. TCRbeta libraries were built with three rounds of nested PCR, modified from ARM-PCR. TCRdb recomputed calls from the multiplex PCR reads with MiXCR, one row per CDR3 protein. The repertoire has some 93,000 distinct CDR3 sequences, about 70% of them found once; the top ten carry about 18%. RNA was extracted from bulk tissue without any cell sorting. The source material was lung tumor tissue. The receptor source for this set is a man in his sixties with non-small cell lung cancer.

The V gene is TRBV5-1, the J gene TRBJ1-5, with D unresolved. The CDR3 length is 13 residues. V lost 0 bases and J 10 bases, leaving 11 bases between the germline ends. Germline V CDR1 and CDR2: SGHRS, YFSETQ. The CDR3, as DNA: TGCGCCAGCAGCTTGGATACTATCAGCCCCCAGCATTTT. Translating it yields CASSLDTISPQHF.

Regarding this clonotype: Since no conserved phenylalanine or tryptophan closes the CDR3, a read error is the likely cause. The chain uses TRBV4-1 and TRBJ1-2, with D possibly matching TRBD1 (5 bases). Trimming took 0 bases from V and 4 from J, leaving 12 bases between them. The CDR3 has 15 residues. The V gene's germline CDR1 is MGHRA and CDR2 YSYEKL. The CDR3 DNA reads as TGCGCCAGCAGCCAAGACCCCGGGACCTCCTATGGCTACACCATC. It yields the protein CASSQDPGTSYGYTI.

A word on this clonotype: This CDR3 is missing its conserved last phenylalanine or tryptophan, likely due to a read error. The V gene is TRBV29-1, the J gene TRBJ1-3, with D tentatively TRBD1 (5 bases). CDR1 and CDR2 from the germline V gene are SQVTM and ANQGSEA. The CDR3 totals 14 residues. V was cut by 7 bases and J by 1 base, with 14 bases left in between. The CDR3 here is CSAGLGLSGNTIYY. CDR3 coding DNA: TGCAGCGCCGGCTTGGGGCTTTCTGGAAACACCATATATTAT.

This chain connects TRBV6-6 to TRBJ2-3; 7 bases fit TRBD2. CDR1 is MNHNY and CDR2 is SVGAGI in the germline V gene (reference sequence). The CDR3 spans 17 residues. This CDR3 reads CTISYGEGSFYTDTQYF. The CDR3 nucleotides read TGTACCATCAGTTACGGGGAGGGTAGTTTCTACACAGATACGCAGTATTTT.

The chain links TRBV6-5 to TRBJ2-3, with D hard to call. Germline loops: CDR1 MNHEY, CDR2 SVGAGI. The CDR3 totals 14 residues. The CDR3 loop reads CGNRPRNPTDTQYF. The CDR3 region has the DNA TGTGGCAACCGTCCCAGGAACCCCACAGATACGCAGTATTTT.

The table lists this clonotype with many counts. The chain is built from TRBV5-1 and TRBJ2-3; no clear D. V was cut by 1 base and J by 1 base, with 7 bases left in between. Germline CDR1 reads SGHRS; CDR2 reads YFSETQ. The CDR3 contains 14 residues. DNA of the CDR3: TGCGCCAGCAGCTTGCAGTACCGCACAGATACGCAGTATTTT. Translating it yields CASSLQYRTDTQYF.

This chain links TRBV12-3 or TRBV12-4 with TRBJ1-1; 8 bases fit TRBD1. This CDR3 is built from 13 residues. CDR3 sequence reads: CTNNTGGWGEAFF. CDR3 in DNA: TGTACCAACAATACAGGGGGATGGGGTGAAGCTTTCTTT.

The sample holds many counts of this clonotype. V usage is TRBV15 and J usage is TRBJ1-2; no definite D call. The V gene lost 0 bases and the J gene lost 7 bases, with 9 bases spanning the gap. This CDR3 is built from 13 residues. Germline loops: CDR1 LNHNV, CDR2 YYDKDF (reference sequence). Written as DNA, the CDR3 is TGTGCCACCAGCAGAGATAACGGTTTTGGCTACACCTTC. It codes for CATSRDNGFGYTF.

The chain uses TRBV20-1 and TRBJ2-4; 9 nucleotides align to TRBD2. The CDR3 runs 15 residues. CDR1 and CDR2 (germline): DFQATT, SNEGSKA (reference sequence). J gave up 0 bases and V 6 bases, and 6 bases lay outside the gene matches. As DNA, the CDR3 is TGCAGTGCCGATAGCGGGAGTGAAGCCAAAAACATTCAGTACTTC. Protein product: CSADSGSEAKNIQYF.

On this clonotype itself: A read error may account for a junction end that differs from germline. The chain carries TRBV6-6 and TRBJ1-6; 7 bases are a match to TRBD1. Germline assignment: CDR1 MNHNY and CDR2 SVGAGI (reference sequence). CDR3 length: 16 residues. The CDR3 here is CASSYGEGARNSPLRF. The CDR3, as DNA: TGTGCCAGCAGTTACGGAGAGGGGGCCCGTAATTCACCCCTCCGCTTT.

On this clonotype itself: A read error may account for a junction end that differs from germline. This chain joins TRBV6-6 and TRBJ1-1; D uncertain. CDR3 length equals 12 residues. The V gene's germline CDR1 is MNHNY and CDR2 SVGAGI (reference sequence). Written as DNA, the CDR3 is TGTGCCAGCAGTCCCGGACGGTCTGAAGCTTCTTTT. Amino acid sequence: CASSPGRSEASF.

With regard to this clonotype: Relative to the germline gene, one junction end is altered; a read error may explain this. CDR3 region: CASSLDLSGANTLAF. Written as DNA, the CDR3 is TGTGCCAGCAGCTTAGACCTCTCTGGGGCCAACACCCTGGCTTTC. The chain employs TRBV11-3 and TRBJ2-6; maybe TRBD1 (5 bases). CDR1 and CDR2 (germline): SGHNT, YENEEA. This CDR3 has 15 amino acids. Together with reference TRBV11-3 and TRBJ2-6, the CDR3 gives the full variable domain: EAGVVQSPRYKIIEKKQPVAFWCNPISGHNTLYWYLQNLGQGPELLIRYENEEAVDDSQLPKDRFSAERLKGVDSTLKIQPAELGDSAVYLCASSLDLSGANTLAFGAGSRLTVL.

Comment on this clonotype: One end of the junction fails to match germline, which may point to a read error. The genes are TRBV5-1 and TRBJ1-1; the D is unclear. Per germline, CDR1 SGHRS and CDR2 YFSETQ. The CDR3 loop spans 14 amino acids. The CDR3, as DNA: TGCGCCAGCAACTTGGATCGGTTGAACACTGAAGCTTTCTTT. It encodes CASNLDRLNTEAFF.

Many counts were recorded for this clonotype. This chain links TRBV6-6 with TRBJ1-2; D is undetermined. There are 15 residues in the CDR3. Trimming stripped 2 bases from V and 4 bases from J, with 14 bases between. Germline V CDR1 and CDR2: MNHNY, SVGAGI (reference sequence). CDR3 sequence reads: CASSYGRGQSYGYTF. The CDR3 DNA is TGTGCCAGCAGTTACGGTAGAGGCCAGAGCTATGGCTACACCTTC.

This clonotype appeared many times. The chain is built from TRBV12-3 or TRBV12-4 and TRBJ2-3, with D tentatively TRBD1 (6 bases). With 5 bases removed from V and 0 bases from J, the gap between germline ends came to 9 bases. CDR3 length: 14 amino acids. In DNA form, the CDR3 reads TGTGCCAGCAGTCGGGACATTAGCACAGATACGCAGTATTTT. It codes for CASSRDISTDTQYF.

Ten or more counts support this clonotype. The DNA for the CDR3 is TGCGCCAGCAGTTCGAGCGCGAGGGTCGGCGACACCGGGGAGCTGTTTTTT. Its protein is CASSSSARVGDTGELFF. The chain couples TRBV5-1 to TRBJ2-2; perhaps TRBD2 as D (5 bases). Germline assignment: CDR1 SGHRS and CDR2 YFSETQ. Trimming took off 5 bases at V and 3 bases at J, with 20 bases between the two ends. The CDR3 covers 17 residues.

For this clonotype: Mismatch with germline at one junction end may stem from a read error. The rearrangement links TRBV11-2 to TRBJ2-2, with a weak D call TRBD2 (5 bases). Germline values: CDR1 SGHAT, CDR2 FQNNGV. The CDR3 is 15 residues long. CDR3 sequence (DNA): TGTGCCAGTAGCCACCTACAGACGAACACCGGGGAGCTCTTTTTT. Translated, it gives CASSHLQTNTGELFF.

The V gene is TRBV29-1, the J gene TRBJ2-3; D might be TRBD2 (5 bases). CDR3 length: 12 amino acids. The V end lost 3 bases, the J end lost 10 bases, and 14 bases lay between the germline ends. Germline CDR1 reads SQVTM; CDR2 reads ANQGSEA. The CDR3 protein is CSVEEVTDAQYF. CDR3 in DNA: TGCAGCGTTGAGGAGGTTACGGATGCGCAGTATTTT.

With respect to this clonotype: An end of the junction does not agree with germline; a read error may underlie this. The CDR3 DNA sequence: TGTGCCAGCAGTTTGGTACTGGATTACTCTGGAAACACCATATATTTT. It is translated as CASSLVLDYSGNTIYF. J is TRBJ1-3 and V is TRBV5-6, with D hard to call. The CDR3 contains 16 residues. Germline V lookup: CDR1 SGHDT, CDR2 YYEEEE. The full variable domain, completed using reference TRBV5-6 and TRBJ1-3, is DAGVTQSPTHLIKTRGQQVTLRCSPKSGHDTVSWYQQALGQGPQFIFQYYEEEERQRGNFPDRFSGHQFPNYSSELNVNALLLGDSALYLCASSLVLDYSGNTIYFGEGSWLTVV.

This chain links TRBV12-3 or TRBV12-4 with TRBJ1-1; no reliable D call. This CDR3 has 14 amino acids. V lost 2 bases to trimming and J lost 3 bases, with 10 bases between them. In DNA form, the CDR3 reads TGTGCCAGCAGTTTAATGGCAGCTGACACTGAAGCTTTCTTT. This codes for CASSLMAADTEAFF.

This clonotype was recorded many times. V usage is TRBV6-5 and J usage is TRBJ2-3; D is perhaps TRBD2 (5 bases). The ends were cut back, 2 bases at V and 6 bases at J, with 12 bases in the middle. Germline V gene data show CDR1 as MNHEY and CDR2 as SVGAGI. The CDR3 totals 14 residues. In DNA form, the CDR3 reads TGTGCCAGCAGTTACAGAGGGCTGGAGGATACGCAGTATTTT. Translation: CASSYRGLEDTQYF.

This clonotype came up many times. The chain links TRBV6-6 to TRBJ2-3, with TRBD1 identical over 8 bases. V trimming: 6 bases; J trimming: 9 bases; junction bases outside the gene matches: 5. Germline CDR1 MNHNY, CDR2 SVGAGI (reference sequence). There are 12 residues in the CDR3. The CDR3 region is CASRDRVATQYF. CDR3 sequence (DNA): TGTGCCAGCAGGGACAGGGTTGCGACGCAGTATTTT.

A word on this clonotype: A read error may account for a junction end that differs from germline. V gene TRBV6-1 combines with J gene TRBJ1-2, with a tentative D call TRBD1 (6 bases). Germline loops: CDR1 MNHNS, CDR2 SASEGT. CDR3 length: 14 amino acids. The CDR3 protein is CAGRGQGSSYGYIF. As DNA, the CDR3 is TGTGCCGGCAGGGGACAAGGGTCCTCCTATGGCTACATCTTC.

This chain connects TRBV12-1 to TRBJ2-3; TRBD1, the table's D call, lacks a check against the DNA. TRBV12-1 represents a pseudogene. This CDR3 contains 15 residues. The chain's CDR3 is CASSYVGRGVNTRYF. The CDR3 region has the DNA TGTGCCAGCAGCTACGTTGGGCGGGGTGTAAATACGCGGTATTTT.

A note on this clonotype: The junction differs from germline at one of its ends, possibly a read error. CDR3 amino acids: CASRTPAGGSTDMQYF. The CDR3 nucleotides read TGTGCCAGCAGGACCCCAGCGGGGGGAAGCACAGATATGCAGTATTTT. The genes are TRBV6-1 and TRBJ2-3; 9 nucleotides align to TRBD2. Germline values: CDR1 MNHNS, CDR2 SASEGT. This CDR3 region has 16 residues.

Remarks on this clonotype: The CDR3 carries no conserved terminal phenylalanine or tryptophan, so it likely arises from a read error. The rearrangement links TRBV11-2 to TRBJ2-5; D remains ambiguous. CDR1 is SGHAT and CDR2 is FQNNGV in the germline V gene. V was shortened by 1 base and J by 8 bases, with 17 bases between the two germline ends. This CDR3 is built from 15 residues. The CDR3 region is CASSLGSAAIDTQYI. CDR3 DNA: TGTGCCAGCAGCTTAGGATCCGCTGCGATTGATACCCAGTACATC.

This clonotype was picked up many times. This chain connects TRBV6-1 to TRBJ2-3; 9 bases align to TRBD2. The CDR3 extends over 14 amino acids. J was trimmed by 4 bases and V by 7 bases; bases with no gene match: 6. Germline V CDR1 and CDR2: MNHNS, SASEGT. The CDR3 DNA is TGTGCCAGCATGAGGGCTAGCGGGGCAGATACGCAGTATTTT. Its translation is CASMRASGADTQYF.

This clonotype was detected a few times. V gene TRBV20-1 combines with J gene TRBJ2-1; 7 bases fit TRBD2. The CDR3 consists of 14 residues. V was clipped by 4 bases and J by 6 bases; unmatched bases: 9. The germline V gene has CDR1 DFQATT and CDR2 SNEGSKA (reference sequence). In DNA, the CDR3 is TGCAGTGCTATTAAGCGGGAAGGAGTCAATGAGCAGTTCTTC. This gives the protein CSAIKREGVNEQFF.

About this clonotype: A read error may produce the germline difference seen at one junction end. This sequence joins TRBV7-9 and TRBJ2-3; D not resolved. This CDR3 region has 12 residues. The germline gives CDR1 SEHNR, CDR2 FQNEAQ (reference sequence). CDR3 loop: CASSFSTDSQYF. DNA for the CDR3: TGTGCTAGCAGCTTCAGCACAGATAGCCAGTATTTT.

V is TRBV12-3 or TRBV12-4 and J is TRBJ1-2; TRBD1 is a possible D gene (5 bases). The CDR3 totals 14 residues. Trimming removed 5 bases from V and 10 bases from J, with 20 bases in between. This CDR3 reads CASSPFGAVRVYTF. In nucleotides, the CDR3 is TGTGCCAGCAGTCCCTTCGGGGCAGTTCGAGTCTACACCTTC.